A single sample gave rise to the 24 T cell receptor beta chains below, sequenced in a study of OX40 agonist ivuxolimab in advanced cancers. This table comes from immunoSEQ multiplex PCR, and its TCRdb copy is limited to in-frame clones, with some not included. This table has approximately 30,000 clones, 82% appearing once. The sample in question was CD4+ or CD8+ T cells sorted from blood, obtained in a trial of the OX40 agonist ivuxolimab. The source of these receptors is an adult with an advanced solid tumor such as melanoma, head and neck, liver or kidney cancer.

The chain employs TRBV6-1 and TRBJ1-2; D unresolved. The V gene's germline CDR1 is MNHNS and CDR2 SASEGT. The CDR3 loop spans 14 amino acids. V dropped 1 base and J dropped 7 bases, with 13 bases sitting between them. The CDR3 protein is CASSEEGYVGGYTF. CDR3 DNA: TGTGCCAGCAGTGAAGAAGGGTACGTCGGTGGCTACACCTTC.

This clone has just a few counts. The gene calls are TRBV6-4 and TRBJ2-3; the D is unclear. V dropped 3 bases and J dropped 3 bases, with 10 bases sitting between them. The CDR3 covers 14 residues. Germline V gene lookup returns CDR1 MRHNA and CDR2 SNTAGT. CDR3 in amino acids: CASSEALETDTQYF. Written as DNA, the CDR3 is TGTGCCAGCAGTGAGGCATTGGAAACAGATACGCAGTATTTT.

V gene TRBV6-1 combines with J gene TRBJ2-1; no clear D gene. Between the trimmed V and J ends, which lost 4 bases and 4 bases, there was a span of 11 bases. CDR3 length: 14 residues. The germline CDR1 and CDR2 sequences are MNHNS and SASEGT. The CDR3 is CASSASFGYNEQFF. In nucleotides, the CDR3 is TGTGCCAGCAGTGCTAGTTTTGGATACAATGAGCAGTTCTTC.

V usage is TRBV4-1 and J usage is TRBJ2-5, with TRBD2 identical over 9 bases. V lost 0 bases and J lost 2; bases outside the gene matches: 10. Germline CDR1 MGHRA, CDR2 YSYEKL. The CDR3 runs to 18 residues. The CDR3 nucleotides read TGCGCCAGCAGCCAAGATCTTACGGGACTAGCTGGACAAGAGACCCAGTACTTC. Protein: CASSQDLTGLAGQETQYF.

The genes are TRBV28 and TRBJ1-2, with D possibly being TRBD1 (6 bases). Trimming took off 6 bases at V and 8 bases at J, with 10 bases between the two ends. Germline lookup yields CDR1 MDHEN and CDR2 SYDVKM. This CDR3 is 11 amino acids long. The CDR3, as DNA: TGTGCCAGCAGGGGGACATTCGGCTACACCTTC. This codes for CASRGTFGYTF.

The gene calls are TRBV28 and TRBJ2-5, with D possibly matching TRBD2 (7 bases). The last part of the DNA fits TRBJ2-7 better; the J call may be wrong. CDR1 is MDHEN and CDR2 is SYDVKM in the germline V gene. The CDR3 is 14 residues long. CDR3 amino acids: CASSFTGGPYEQYF. For the CDR3, the DNA is TGTGCCAGCAGTTTTACGGGGGGCCCATACGAGCAGTACTTC.

The chain combines TRBV5-4 with TRBJ2-7, with TRBD2 matching 7 bases. V lost 0 bases and J lost 5; bases outside the gene matches: 11. Germline CDR1 reads SGHNT; CDR2 reads YYREEE (reference sequence). There are 16 residues in the CDR3. The CDR3 DNA is TGTGCCAGCAGCTTGGGGATGGGGGGGGATCGGAACGAGCAGTACTTC. Amino acids: CASSLGMGGDRNEQYF.

This chain connects TRBV19 to TRBJ1-5; possibly TRBD1 for D (5 bases). V lost 3 bases and J lost 2, with 8 bases in between. Germline V lookup: CDR1 LNHDA, CDR2 SQIVND (reference sequence). The CDR3 totals 14 residues. Here the CDR3 DNA reads TGTGCCAGTAGTATCAAACAGGGCAATCAGCCCCAGCATTTT. Translating it yields CASSIKQGNQPQHF.

By frequency in the sample, this clone is medium-sized (0.01 to 0.1%). This rearrangement joins TRBV4-1 to TRBJ1-2, with D possibly matching TRBD1 (5 bases). Trimming took 1 base from V and 8 from J, leaving 17 bases between them. CDR1 and CDR2 (germline): MGHRA, YSYEKL. This CDR3 has 15 amino acids. The CDR3 coding sequence is TGCGCCAGCAGCCAAGCACGTAGCGGGGGTCAGGGCTACACCTTC. It is translated as CASSQARSGGQGYTF.

This chain uses TRBV7-8 with TRBJ2-2; TRBD2 aligns across 10 bases. CDR1 is SGHVS and CDR2 is FQNEAQ in the germline V gene. V lost 5 bases to trimming and J lost 5 bases; unmatched junction nucleotides: 8. The CDR3 is 16 residues long. The DNA of the CDR3 is TGTGCCAGCAGCGTTAAGACTAGCGGGTTTACCGGGGAGCTGTTTTTT. This translates into CASSVKTSGFTGELFF.

J is TRBJ2-1 and V is TRBV4-1; 9 nucleotides align to TRBD1. The length of the CDR3 is 15 residues. The germline V gene has CDR1 MGHRA and CDR2 YSYEKL. The V segment lost 4 bases and the J segment 7 bases; nucleotides outside the gene matches: 8. The CDR3 DNA is TGCGCCAGCAGCCGATCGACAGGGGGAGTGAATGAGCAGTTCTTC. Encoded protein: CASSRSTGGVNEQFF.

J is TRBJ2-7 and V is TRBV28, with a weak D call TRBD1 (6 bases). Germline values: CDR1 MDHEN, CDR2 SYDVKM. The CDR3 sequence is 13 residues long. This chain's CDR3 is CASTPQGFAEQYF. CDR3 sequence (DNA): TGTGCATCAACCCCACAGGGTTTCGCCGAGCAGTACTTC.

The count of this clone is one. V is TRBV10-2 and J is TRBJ2-1, with 16 bases identical to TRBD2. Unmatched junction bases numbered 6, after V lost 0 bases and J lost 1 base. Per germline, CDR1 WSHSY and CDR2 SAAADI. CDR3 length: 20 residues. The CDR3 DNA reads TGCGCCAGCAGTGAGTCCCCGGGGACTAGCGGGAGGGGGTCCTACAATGAGCAGTTCTTC. Amino acid sequence: CASSESPGTSGRGSYNEQFF.

V and J are TRBV11-2 and TRBJ2-1; TRBD2 matches 10 bases. V shed 5 bases, J shed 11 bases, and the junction held 6 bases outside the gene matches. The CDR3 has 13 amino acids. From germline, CDR1 is SGHAT and CDR2 FQNNGV. This chain's CDR3 is CASSPSGRGQQFF. The CDR3 DNA is TGTGCCAGCAGCCCCAGCGGGAGGGGGCAGCAGTTCTTC.

Sample share makes this clone medium-sized. This chain uses TRBV6-1 with TRBJ1-5; D gene uncertain. The CDR3 totals 14 residues. CDR1 and CDR2 from the germline V gene are MNHNS and SASEGT. Trimming stripped 4 bases from V and 4 bases from J, with 11 bases between. Here the CDR3 DNA reads TGTGCCAGCAGTGGGGGAGACCCTAATCAGCCCCAGCATTTT. Protein: CASSGGDPNQPQHF.

This chain joins TRBV29-1 and TRBJ1-2; D is unresolved. V shed 2 bases and J shed 8 bases, with 6 bases lying between them. The CDR3 loop spans 10 amino acids. Germline CDR1 is SQVTM and CDR2 is ANQGSEA. CDR3 sequence: CSVEWPGYTF. The CDR3 nucleotides read TGCAGCGTTGAATGGCCCGGCTACACCTTC.

J is TRBJ1-4 and V is TRBV19, with 10 bases matching TRBD1. Germline loops: CDR1 LNHDA, CDR2 SQIVND (reference sequence). With 6 bases clipped from V and 4 bases from J, the junction kept 11 bases outside the gene matches. The CDR3 has 17 residues. CDR3 amino acids: CASRSGLRDRGNEKLFF. In DNA form, the CDR3 reads TGTGCCAGTAGATCCGGTTTAAGGGACAGGGGTAATGAAAAACTGTTTTTT.

The chain combines TRBV28 with TRBJ2-7; tentatively, D is TRBD2 (5 bases). Trimming stripped 6 bases from V and 0 bases from J, with 30 bases between. Germline values: CDR1 MDHEN, CDR2 SYDVKM. The CDR3 has 20 residues. The CDR3: CASSPDSEAGREIISYEQYF. CDR3 sequence (DNA): TGTGCCAGCAGCCCGGATTCGGAGGCCGGAAGGGAGATTATCTCCTACGAGCAGTACTTC.

This chain links TRBV6-5 with TRBJ1-5; D remains ambiguous. The germline V and J ends were trimmed by 4 bases and 3 bases, with 10 bases remaining between them. CDR1 MNHEY and CDR2 SVGAGI come from the germline V gene. The CDR3 spans 14 residues. The CDR3 DNA reads as TGTGCCAGCAGTTCGCGAACATACAATCAGCCCCAGCATTTT. Protein sequence: CASSSRTYNQPQHF.

The rearrangement joins TRBV27 to TRBJ2-7; 7 bases fit TRBD1. Germline lookup yields CDR1 MNHEY and CDR2 SMNVEV (reference sequence). The V gene end was trimmed by 8 bases and the J gene end by 3 bases; junction bases not matched to a gene: 7. The CDR3 sequence is 13 residues long. CDR3 protein: CASGRGRDYEQYF. CDR3 DNA sequence: TGTGCCAGCGGCAGGGGGAGAGACTACGAGCAGTACTTC.

The chain has TRBV4-1 and TRBJ2-7, with 9 bases fitting TRBD1. CDR1 and CDR2 from the germline V gene are MGHRA and YSYEKL. The CDR3 totals 15 residues. The V and J ends lost 4 bases and 0 bases, in that order; junction bases with no gene match: 4. Here the CDR3 DNA reads TGCGCCAGCAGCCCCGACAGGGGGAGCTCCTACGAGCAGTACTTC. Amino acids: CASSPDRGSSYEQYF.

This chain connects TRBV5-3 to TRBJ2-3; TRBD1 aligns across 9 bases. TRBV5-3 counts as an open reading frame of uncertain function. With 0 bases clipped from V and 5 bases from J, the junction kept 10 bases outside the gene matches. This CDR3 comprises 17 residues. DNA of the CDR3: TGTGCCAGAAGCTTGGCCAGGGACAGGGTTAGGTTAGATACGCAGTATTTT. This encodes CARSLARDRVRLDTQYF.

The V gene is TRBV19, the J gene TRBJ2-4; D remains unclear. CDR1 and CDR2 (germline): LNHDA, SQIVND (reference sequence). CDR3 size: 17 residues. The V and J ends lost 5 bases and 0 bases respectively, with 17 bases between them. CDR3 bases: TGTGCCAGTAGTTCTCGGACGGACCGTCTAGCCAAAAACATTCAGTACTTC. Translating gives CASSSRTDRLAKNIQYF.

There are a few counts of this clone. This rearrangement joins TRBV25-1 to TRBJ1-1; D is ambiguous. The CDR3 contains 12 residues. The germline CDR1 and CDR2 sequences are MGHDK and SYGVNS. With 6 bases removed from V and 4 bases from J, the gap between germline ends came to 9 bases. As DNA, the CDR3 is TGTGCCAGCAGGGCTTTTAGCACTGAAGCTTTCTTT. Amino acids: CASRAFSTEAFF.